A single sample gave rise to the 21 T cell receptor beta chains below, sequenced in a study of PD-L1 blockade in urothelial cancer. Time point denoted: peripheral blood 6 weeks after treatment start. This table comes from immunoSEQ multiplex PCR, and its TCRdb copy is limited to in-frame clones, with some not included. Of 72,000 or so clones listed, almost 90% are singletons. The sequencing used PBMCs, collected around atezolizumab (anti-PD-L1) treatment. These receptors were obtained from a man aged 55-75 years with urothelial cancer.

The chain employs TRBV11-3 and TRBJ2-1, with 9 bases matching TRBD1. Germline V gene sequence: CDR1 SGHNT, CDR2 YENEEA. The J segment lost 5 bases and the V segment lost 5 bases, leaving 7 bases of the junction unmatched. CDR3 length: 15 residues. CDR3 sequence reads: CASSPGTGSHNEQFF. Here the CDR3 DNA reads TGTGCCAGCAGCCCCGGGACAGGGTCTCACAATGAGCAGTTCTTC.

The chain carries TRBV7-2 and TRBJ1-4; weak D call: TRBD1 (6 bases). Trimming cost V 2 bases and J 8 bases, with 12 bases left between them. CDR3 length: 14 amino acids. Germline-derived CDR1 and CDR2 are SGHTA and FQGNSA. In nucleotides, the CDR3 is TGTGCCAGCAGCTTAAACAGGGTGGGGGAAAAACTGTTTTTT. It is translated as CASSLNRVGEKLFF. Together with reference TRBV7-2 and TRBJ1-4, the CDR3 gives the full variable domain: GAGVSQSPSNKVTEKGKDVELRCDPISGHTALYWYRQSLGQGLEFLIYFQGNSAPDKSGLPSDRFSAERTGGSVSTLTIQRTQQEDSAVYLCASSLNRVGEKLFFGSGTQLSVL.

The chain has TRBV6-1 and TRBJ1-5, with D tentatively TRBD1 (5 bases). V lost 1 base to trimming and J lost 5 bases, with 9 bases between them. The CDR3 consists of 14 residues. Germline V gives CDR1 MNHNS, CDR2 SASEGT. DNA of the CDR3: TGTGCCAGCAGTGAAGGGCAGGGTGATCAGCCCCAGCATTTT. Encoded protein: CASSEGQGDQPQHF.

V usage is TRBV28 and J usage is TRBJ2-1, with D unresolved. V shed 3 bases and J shed 7 bases, with 4 bases lying between them. The CDR3 covers 11 residues. Germline V CDR1 and CDR2: MDHEN, SYDVKM. Here the CDR3 reads CASSFQNEQFF. CDR3 in DNA: TGTGCCAGCAGTTTTCAGAATGAGCAGTTCTTC.

This chain joins TRBV18 and TRBJ2-2; D may be TRBD2 (5 bases). CDR1 KGHSH and CDR2 LQKENI come from the germline V gene. This CDR3 has 15 residues. V was clipped by 3 bases and J by 1 base, with 9 bases between them. For the CDR3, the DNA is TGTGCCAGCTCACCCCGAGAGGGGAACACCGGGGAGCTGTTTTTT. Translated, it gives CASSPREGNTGELFF.

The rearrangement links TRBV4-3 to TRBJ2-7; 11 bases are shared with TRBD2. CDR1 is LGHNA and CDR2 is YSLEER in the germline V gene. This CDR3 has 17 residues. Unmatched junction bases numbered 9, after V lost 4 bases and J lost 1 base. In nucleotides, the CDR3 is TGCGCCAGCAGCCCAGCTATTGGGACTAGCGGTTCCTACGAGCAGTACTTC. Its translation is CASSPAIGTSGSYEQYF.

The CDR3 loop reads CATSRVRGAGDTQYF. CDR3 DNA sequence: TGTGCCACCAGCAGAGTACGGGGGGCGGGAGATACGCAGTATTTT. The gene calls are TRBV15 and TRBJ2-3; tentative D call: TRBD2 (7 bases). The CDR3 is 15 amino acids. V was clipped by 1 base and J by 5 bases, with 13 bases between them. Germline V gene sequence: CDR1 LNHNV, CDR2 YYDKDF (reference sequence).

The chain recombines TRBV7-2 with TRBJ2-1; TRBD2 matches 7 bases. The CDR3 sequence is 15 residues long. Germline values: CDR1 SGHTA, CDR2 FQGNSA. After removal of 0 bases from V and 2 bases from J, the junction contained 1 base not matched to a gene. For the CDR3, the DNA is TGTGCCAGCAGCTTAGCGGGAGGGCCCTACAATGAGCAGTTCTTC. Its protein product is CASSLAGGPYNEQFF.

The CDR3 region has the DNA TGTGCCAGCAGCGTACGGACAGGGGACCATCAGCCCCAGCATTTT. Amino acids: CASSVRTGDHQPQHF. The V and J genes are TRBV21-1 and TRBJ1-5; the DNA was not compared with TRBD1, the D call given in the table. TRBV21-1 corresponds to a pseudogene. This CDR3 is built from 15 residues.

The rearrangement links TRBV12-5 to TRBJ1-5; no clear D gene. Trimming left V 1 base short and J 5 bases short, with 3 bases between. The CDR3 totals 12 residues. Germline CDR1 and CDR2: LGHNT and FRNRAP. CDR3 region: CASGLGDQPQHF. The CDR3 DNA is TGTGCTAGTGGTTTGGGAGATCAGCCCCAGCATTTT. Full variable domain (missing parts from reference TRBV12-5 and TRBJ1-5): DARVTQTPRHKVTEMGQEVTMRCQPILGHNTVFWYRQTMMQGLELLAYFRNRAPLDDSGMPKDRFSAEMPDATLATLKIQPSEPRDSAVYFCASGLGDQPQHFGDGTRLSIL.

The chain is built from TRBV2 and TRBJ2-5, with a weak D call TRBD2 (6 bases). V dropped 8 bases and J dropped 5 bases, with 18 bases sitting between them. CDR3 length equals 14 residues. The germline V gene has CDR1 SNHLY and CDR2 FYNNEI. The CDR3 DNA sequence: TGTGCCAGCGGAGGGACGGCCATGAGGGAGACCCAGTACTTC. Its translation is CASGGTAMRETQYF. Full variable domain (remainder filled in from reference TRBV2 and TRBJ2-5): EPEVTQTPSHQVTQMGQEVILRCVPISNHLYFYWYRQILGQKVEFLVSFYNNEISEKSEIFDDQFSVERPDGSNFTLKIRSTKLEDSAMYFCASGGTAMRETQYFGPGTRLLVL.

The rearrangement joins TRBV2 to TRBJ1-1; perhaps TRBD1 as D (5 bases). Trimming pared 11 bases from V and 10 bases from J, leaving 23 bases between. The CDR3 contains 13 residues. CDR1 and CDR2 (germline): SNHLY, FYNNEI. CDR3 in amino acids: CAGGEHSTQGAFF. The CDR3 nucleotides read TGTGCCGGGGGGGAACACTCAACGCAAGGAGCTTTCTTT. The full variable domain, with the rest looked up from reference TRBV2 and TRBJ1-1, is EPEVTQTPSHQVTQMGQEVILRCVPISNHLYFYWYRQILGQKVEFLVSFYNNEISEKSEIFDDQFSVERPDGSNFTLKIRSTKLEDSAMYFCAGGEHSTQGAFFGQGTRLTVV.

This rearrangement joins TRBV4-1 to TRBJ2-6, with 11 bases aligning to TRBD1. Germline loops: CDR1 MGHRA, CDR2 YSYEKL. This CDR3 contains 17 residues. Trimming removed 4 bases from V and 2 bases from J; junction bases left unmatched: 4. CDR3 in amino acids: CASSPRTGGPGANVLTF. CDR3 nucleotide sequence: TGCGCCAGCAGCCCCCGGACAGGGGGCCCTGGGGCCAACGTCCTGACTTTC.

This clone was counted a single time. V is TRBV6-1 and J is TRBJ2-4, with TRBD1 identical over 7 bases. The CDR3 is 17 amino acids. Germline CDR1 reads MNHNS; CDR2 reads SASEGT. The trim removed 2 bases at V and 0 bases at J, leaving 7 bases unmatched. Here the CDR3 reads CASSERSGGIAKNIQYF. CDR3 sequence (DNA): TGTGCCAGCAGTGAACGCTCAGGGGGAATAGCCAAAAACATTCAGTACTTC.

V usage is TRBV7-3 and J usage is TRBJ1-2, with no clear D. CDR3 length equals 15 residues. Trimming stripped 0 bases from V and 3 bases from J, with 11 bases between. The V gene's germline CDR1 is SGHTA and CDR2 FQGTGA. The CDR3 is CASSLTRANDYGYTF. The CDR3 DNA follows: TGTGCCAGCAGCTTAACGAGGGCAAACGACTATGGCTACACCTTC. The whole variable domain, remainder taken from reference TRBV7-3 and TRBJ1-2, is GAGVSQTPSNKVTEKGKYVELRCDPISGHTALYWYRQSLGQGPEFLIYFQGTGAADDSGLPNDRFFAVRPEGSVSTLKIQRTERGDSAVYLCASSLTRANDYGYTFGSGTRLTVV.

This rearrangement joins TRBV30 to TRBJ1-2; D remains unclear. Germline CDR1 and CDR2: GTSNPN and SVGIG (reference sequence). Trimming removed 3 bases at V and 4 bases at J, with 15 bases between. This CDR3 is 14 amino acids long. This CDR3 is CAWRYQAYVYGYTF. The CDR3 bases are TGTGCCTGGAGATATCAGGCGTACGTCTATGGCTACACCTTC.

The chain joins TRBV30 to TRBJ2-5; D unresolved. The germline V gene encodes CDR1 GTSNPN and CDR2 SVGIG (reference sequence). The ends were cut back, 0 bases at V and 11 bases at J, with 10 bases in the middle. This CDR3 region has 11 residues. The CDR3 DNA is TGTGCCTGGAGTGTATGGTTTGAGCAGTACTTC. Translated: CAWSVWFEQYF.

The chain links TRBV2 to TRBJ2-3, with TRBD2 as a possible D gene (6 bases). This CDR3 region has 16 residues. Trimming removed 3 bases from V and 1 base from J, with 14 bases in between. CDR1 is SNHLY, CDR2 FYNNEI, per germline. DNA for the CDR3: TGTGCCAGCAGTGAGATGGGGACTGAACGCACAGATACGCAGTATTTT. Its protein is CASSEMGTERTDTQYF.

The V call is TRBV11-2, the J call TRBJ2-1, with 14 nucleotides matching TRBD2. CDR1 and CDR2 from the germline V gene are SGHAT and FQNNGV. The length of the CDR3 is 16 residues. Unmatched junction bases numbered 8, after V lost 5 bases and J lost 8 bases. CDR3 loop: CASSRGLAGVMHEQFF. The CDR3 DNA reads TGTGCCAGCAGCCGGGGACTAGCGGGAGTGATGCATGAGCAGTTCTTC.

J is TRBJ2-1 and V is TRBV28, with 10 bases aligning to TRBD2. V lost 4 bases and J lost 0; bases outside the gene matches: 21. Germline V gene data show CDR1 as MDHEN and CDR2 as SYDVKM. The CDR3 sequence is 22 residues long. The CDR3 nucleotides are TGTGCCAGCAGTTACCCACCCGTGGGGACTAGCGAGATAGGGAGCTCCTACAATGAGCAGTTCTTC. Encoded protein: CASSYPPVGTSEIGSSYNEQFF. Full variable domain (outside the CDR3, taken from reference TRBV28 and TRBJ2-1): DVKVTQSSRYLVKRTGEKVFLECVQDMDHENMFWYRQDPGLGLRLIYFSYDVKMKEKGDIPEGYSVSREKKERFSLILESASTNQTSMYLCASSYPPVGTSEIGSSYNEQFFGPGTRLTVL.

The V and J genes are TRBV7-3 and TRBJ2-7, with a possible D match to TRBD2 (5 bases). Trimming shortened V by 5 bases and J by 4 bases, and 18 bases separated the two germline ends. Germline CDR1 and CDR2: SGHTA and FQGTGA. The CDR3 is 15 amino acids. In DNA, the CDR3 is TGTGCCAGCAGCCTCAGGCCGGGATCTTCATACGAGCAGTACTTC. Translated: CASSLRPGSSYEQYF.